This TCR beta chain was profiled in a study of T cell changes during pregnancy in multiple sclerosis. Sequenced by immunoSEQ multiplex PCR; TCRdb stores in-frame clones only, minus some. The sample shows tens of thousands of clones, roughly 90% of them seen only once. The CDR3 sequence is 14 residues long. The V and J ends lost 4 bases and 1 base, in that order; junction bases with no gene match: 5. From germline, CDR1 is SGDLS and CDR2 YYNGEE. The TCR was taken from a female donor with multiple sclerosis, enrolled in a pregnancy study. The chain has TRBV9 and TRBJ2-7; 7 nucleotides agree with TRBD1. Sequences were derived from CD4+ T cells from peripheral blood mononuclear cells, sampled before pregnancy. The CDR3 spells CASSRQGGSYEQYF. The CDR3 DNA reads as TGTGCCAGCAGCCGACAGGGTGGATCCTACGAGCAGTACTTC. The whole variable domain, filled in from reference TRBV9 and TRBJ2-7, reads DSGVTQTPKHLITATGQRVTLRCSPRSGDLSVYWYQQSLDQGLQFLIQYYNGEERAKGNILERFSAQQFPDLHSELNLSSLELGDSALYFCASSRQGGSYEQYFGPGTRLTVT.